These 9 T cell receptor beta chains came from one sample sequenced in a study of cytomegalovirus exposure and HLA in healthy donors. A multiplex PCR was run with 60 Vbeta primers and 13 Jbeta primers. Profiling relied on immunoSEQ multiplex PCR, and the TCRdb table lists in-frame clones only, not all of them. The data hold roughly 160,000 clones, with approximately 85% observed a single time. The sequenced material came from PBMCs. The receptors shown here come from a man between 50 and 59 years old in good health and CMV-seropositive.

CDR3 sequence (DNA): TGTGCCAGCAGCTTAGCGGGGGGAGGGAAAGATACGCAGTATTTT. It translates to CASSLAGGGKDTQYF. The J gene is TRBJ2-3, the V gene TRBV7-2, with 7 bases identical to TRBD2. This CDR3 is built from 15 residues. Trimming took 0 bases from V and 5 from J; bases not matched to a gene: 5. CDR1 and CDR2 (germline): SGHTA, FQGNSA.

This chain links TRBV4-3 with TRBJ2-5; 9 nucleotides line up with TRBD2. Germline V gives CDR1 LGHNA, CDR2 YSLEER. This CDR3 is 15 amino acids long. V trimming: 1 base; J trimming: 4 bases; junction bases outside the gene matches: 4. The CDR3, as DNA: TGCGCCAGCAGCCAAGTAGCGGGAGAGGGAGAGACCCAGTACTTC. The encoded protein is CASSQVAGEGETQYF.

The rearrangement joins TRBV4-3 to TRBJ1-2; TRBD1 might be the D (5 bases). The CDR3 contains 14 residues. V dropped 1 base and J dropped 6 bases, with 12 bases sitting between them. Germline V gene data show CDR1 as LGHNA and CDR2 as YSLEER. CDR3 region: CASSQAGGGDGYTF. As DNA, the CDR3 is TGCGCCAGCAGCCAAGCGGGGGGAGGGGATGGCTACACCTTC.

V and J are TRBV7-2 and TRBJ1-6; tentative D call: TRBD1 (6 bases). This CDR3 is 15 amino acids long. The V and J ends lost 4 bases and 6 bases respectively, with 13 bases between them. In germline, CDR1 is SGHTA, CDR2 FQGNSA. The CDR3 sequence is CASSSQGRGNSPLHF. For the CDR3, the DNA is TGTGCCAGCAGCTCGCAGGGCAGGGGTAATTCACCCCTCCACTTT.

The chain uses TRBV6-5 and TRBJ1-1, with D maybe TRBD1 (5 bases). Trimming cost V 6 bases and J 4 bases, with 12 bases left between them. This CDR3 is built from 13 residues. Germline CDR1 and CDR2: MNHEY and SVGAGI. Written as DNA, the CDR3 is TGTGCCAGCAGCAGGCAGGGAGGCACTGAAGCTTTCTTT. The encoded protein is CASSRQGGTEAFF.

CDR3 nucleotides: TGTGCCAGCAGTTTTCAGGGGTGGAATCAGCCCCAGCATTTT. It yields the protein CASSFQGWNQPQHF. The chain joins TRBV28 to TRBJ1-5; maybe TRBD1 (6 bases). Per germline, CDR1 MDHEN and CDR2 SYDVKM. The CDR3 has 14 amino acids. Trimming left V 3 bases short and J 4 bases short, with 10 bases between.

This clone turned up a few times. This chain links TRBV28 with TRBJ2-3; no firm D call. Trimming cost V 3 bases and J 1 base, with 11 bases left between them. The CDR3 consists of 15 residues. Germline-derived CDR1 and CDR2 are MDHEN and SYDVKM. The CDR3 region is CASSLGRSRTDTQYF. CDR3 nucleotide sequence: TGTGCCAGCAGTTTGGGCAGGTCCCGCACAGATACGCAGTATTTT.

The V gene is TRBV30, the J gene TRBJ2-3; TRBD1 matches 8 bases. Germline values: CDR1 GTSNPN, CDR2 SVGIG (reference sequence). Germline trimming cut 4 bases from V and 4 bases from J; bases unmatched to any gene: 1. The CDR3 runs to 12 residues. CDR3 amino acids: CAWNRGADTQYF. CDR3 nucleotide sequence: TGTGCCTGGAACAGGGGGGCAGATACGCAGTATTTT.

V is TRBV9 and J is TRBJ2-1, with 9 positions matching TRBD2. Trimming at V came to 4 bases and at J to 5 bases, leaving 10 bases not matched to a gene. This CDR3 comprises 16 residues. Germline values: CDR1 SGDLS, CDR2 YYNGEE. The CDR3 spells CASSPRTSADNNEQFF. The CDR3 DNA reads TGTGCCAGCAGCCCTCGGACTAGCGCGGATAACAATGAGCAGTTCTTC.